The 14 T cell receptor beta chains listed next were all sequenced from one sample in a study of CD8 T cells in ankylosing spondylitis (dated by TCRdb to 2016 to 2017). Libraries came from 5' RACE. Sequencing instrument: Illumina HiSeq 2500. The raw public data were reprocessed by TCRdb itself: fastp quality trimming at Q25, MiXCR clonotype calling, in-frame beta chains only. Under each unique CDR3 protein, matching rows form one entry showing the most common genes and DNA. The sample includes about 540,000 distinct CDR3 sequences, with about 13% observed a single time. The biggest ten clones account for almost 7% of the sample. Overall results and qualifications from the work: Blood from ankylosing spondylitis patients appeared to be characterized by a TCR beta motif made up of fewer than ten highly homologous amino acid variants.

These receptors' targets are unknown. The sample comprised blood, either unsorted or a sorted T cell fraction (not recorded which). The receptors stem from a male donor with ankylosing spondylitis.

The chain uses TRBV18 and TRBJ2-3, with D possibly being TRBD1 (6 bases). V was trimmed by 3 bases and J by 4 bases, leaving 11 bases between them. CDR1 is KGHSH, CDR2 LQKENI, per germline. This CDR3 has 14 amino acids. The CDR3 nucleotides are TGTGCCAGCTCACCTACAGGGCGGGCAGATACGCAGTATTTT. It translates to CASSPTGRADTQYF.

This clonotype was recorded many times. This rearrangement joins TRBV20-1 to TRBJ2-1; TRBD2 agrees at 7 bases. From germline, CDR1 is DFQATT and CDR2 SNEGSKA (reference sequence). With V trimmed by 3 bases and J by 5 bases, 7 bases remained unmatched. This CDR3 region has 14 residues. CDR3: CSASSAGINNEQFF. As DNA, the CDR3 is TGCAGTGCTAGTTCAGCGGGAATAAACAATGAGCAGTTCTTC.

This clonotype was found a few times. This sequence joins TRBV20-1 and TRBJ2-5; D gene uncertain. V lost 0 bases and J lost 2, with 10 bases in between. The CDR3 loop spans 14 amino acids. Looked up from germline, CDR1 is DFQATT and CDR2 is SNEGSKA (reference sequence). CDR3 in amino acids: CSAREWRRQETQYF. In DNA, the CDR3 is TGCAGTGCTAGAGAGTGGAGACGGCAAGAGACCCAGTACTTC.

This clonotype was seen many times. The chain has TRBV20-1 and TRBJ1-6; D may be TRBD1 (5 bases). The ends were cut back, 0 bases at V and 7 bases at J, with 7 bases in the middle. There are 13 residues in the CDR3. CDR1 is DFQATT and CDR2 is SNEGSKA in the germline V gene (reference sequence). The CDR3 region is CSARDGGNSPLHF. CDR3 nucleotide sequence: TGCAGTGCTAGAGATGGGGGGAATTCACCCCTCCACTTT.

The gene calls are TRBV9 and TRBJ2-1; D is possibly TRBD1 (6 bases). This CDR3 region has 15 residues. Trimming cost V 0 bases and J 6 bases, with 13 bases left between them. Germline assignment: CDR1 SGDLS and CDR2 YYNGEE. Here the CDR3 reads CASSVVSQGSNEQFF. The CDR3 DNA is TGTGCCAGCAGCGTAGTTTCCCAGGGGAGCAATGAGCAGTTCTTC.

Only a few counts were recorded for this clonotype. The chain is built from TRBV29-1 and TRBJ2-3; 8 nucleotides agree with TRBD1. This CDR3 is 15 amino acids long. The germline V gene has CDR1 SQVTM and CDR2 ANQGSEA. V lost 6 bases and J lost 2; bases outside the gene matches: 10. The CDR3 sequence is CSVRGAGGFTDTQYF. The CDR3 nucleotides read TGCAGCGTACGCGGGGCAGGGGGCTTCACAGATACGCAGTATTTT.

J is TRBJ2-7 and V is TRBV24-1, with 10 nucleotides matching TRBD1. Germline assignment: CDR1 KGHDR and CDR2 SFDVKD. V lost 5 bases to trimming and J lost 0 bases; unmatched junction nucleotides: 6. The CDR3 has 16 residues. The CDR3 DNA reads as TGTGCCACCAGTGGATTGGGACAGGGGCCCTCCTACGAGCAGTACTTC. This encodes CATSGLGQGPSYEQYF.

The chain uses TRBV7-2 and TRBJ1-4; D is ambiguous. CDR1 is SGHTA and CDR2 is FQGNSA in the germline V gene. CDR3 size: 16 residues. With 5 bases removed from V and 5 bases from J, the gap between germline ends came to 18 bases. CDR3 sequence reads: CASSRGPPGLNEKLFF. The CDR3 DNA reads as TGTGCCAGCAGCCGAGGACCCCCGGGCCTAAATGAAAAACTGTTTTTT.

This clonotype was recorded a few times. The gene calls are TRBV3-1 and TRBJ2-1, with 9 bases matching TRBD1. J gave up 5 bases and V 5 bases, and 4 bases lay outside the gene matches. Germline assignment: CDR1 LGHDT and CDR2 YNNKEL (reference sequence). The CDR3 extends over 14 amino acids. CDR3 sequence: CASSKQGAHNEQFF. The CDR3 bases are TGTGCCAGCAGCAAACAGGGGGCCCACAATGAGCAGTTCTTC.

The chain employs TRBV5-1 and TRBJ2-2; TRBD2 matches 7 bases. The CDR3 is 15 residues long. With 4 bases clipped from V and 6 bases from J, the junction kept 9 bases outside the gene matches. Germline V gives CDR1 SGHRS, CDR2 YFSETQ. CDR3 DNA sequence: TGCGCCAGCAGCCATGGACTAGGGGTCGCCGGGGAGCTGTTTTTT. Protein: CASSHGLGVAGELFF.

This clonotype came up many times. V is TRBV6-1 and J is TRBJ1-5; D is perhaps TRBD1 (5 bases). Germline-derived CDR1 and CDR2 are MNHNS and SASEGT. The CDR3 totals 14 residues. The V end was cut by 5 bases, the J end by 2 bases, with 10 bases between. The CDR3 reads CASSQGHGNQPQHF. In DNA form, the CDR3 reads TGTGCCAGCAGTCAGGGTCATGGCAATCAGCCCCAGCATTTT.

This clonotype was found many times. The J gene is TRBJ2-7, the V gene TRBV10-3, with 7 bases that match TRBD2. J lost 1 base, V lost 11 bases, and 5 bases had no gene match. This CDR3 spans 12 amino acids. The germline gives CDR1 ENHRY, CDR2 SYGVKD. The DNA of the CDR3 is TGTGCCGCAGGGAGGGTATCCTACGAGCAGTACGTC. Amino acid sequence: CAAGRVSYEQYV.

This clonotype was seen only a few times. J is TRBJ2-3 and V is TRBV5-1, with D perhaps matching TRBD1 (6 bases). Trimming removed 0 bases at V and 4 bases at J, with 15 bases between. CDR3 length equals 16 residues. Germline CDR1 reads SGHRS; CDR2 reads YFSETQ. The CDR3 nucleotides are TGCGCCAGCAGCTTGGTCCCAGGTGGGGGCCCAGATACGCAGTATTTT. It translates to CASSLVPGGGPDTQYF. The whole variable domain, remainder taken from reference TRBV5-1 and TRBJ2-3, is KAGVTQTPRYLIKTRGQQVTLSCSPISGHRSVSWYQQTPGQGLQFLFEYFSETQRNKGNFPGRFSGRQFSNSRSEMNVSTLELGDSALYLCASSLVPGGGPDTQYFGPGTRLTVL.

The rearrangement links TRBV20-1 to TRBJ1-1, with D unclear. The CDR3 length is 11 residues. Germline V gene sequence: CDR1 DFQATT, CDR2 SNEGSKA (reference sequence). The V end lost 0 bases, the J end lost 6 bases, and 5 bases lay between the germline ends. CDR3 residues: CSAREKAEAFF. CDR3 coding DNA: TGCAGTGCTAGAGAAAAGGCTGAAGCTTTCTTT.